A selection of T cell receptor beta chains follows, all from one sample in a study of beta chain features in type 1 diabetes. The data were produced by immunoSEQ multiplex PCR, yet TCRdb's version contains in-frame clones alone and is incomplete. The profile shows under 900,000 clones, roughly 17% of them singletons. The sequencing sample was made of naive CD4+ T cells from blood. The receptors were gathered from a young woman in good health. The CDR3 runs from the conserved cysteine through the conserved F or W. Fields, in order: CDR3 length, clone size, D gene, J gene, V gene, CDR3 DNA, CDR3 protein. A D gene is named only where the DNA matches it firmly. Size is stated for part of the rows, as once, few or many counts, or as a class when the clone is expanded.

len: 17
abundance: NA
d_gene: TRBD1
j_gene: TRBJ2-1
v_gene: TRBV5-1
CDR3nt: TGCGCCAGCAGCAACAAAGCCGGGACAGGGACCAACAATGAGCAGTTCTTC
CDR3aa: CASSNKAGTGTNNEQFF

len: 14
abundance: NA
d_gene: NA
j_gene: TRBJ2-7
v_gene: TRBV19
CDR3nt: TGTGCCAGTAGTATGCTGGGTGCGGTCTACGAGCAGTACTTC
CDR3aa: CASSMLGAVYEQYF

len: 14
abundance: once
d_gene: NA
j_gene: TRBJ1-1
v_gene: TRBV7-2
CDR3nt: TGTGCCAGCAGCAGAGATGGGACTTCCACTGAAGCTTTCTTT
CDR3aa: CASSRDGTSTEAFF

len: 15
abundance: few
d_gene: TRBD2
j_gene: TRBJ2-1
v_gene: TRBV4-3
CDR3nt: TGCGCCAGCAGCCAAGAGGGAGCGGGAGGCAATGAGCAGTTCTTC
CDR3aa: CASSQEGAGGNEQFF

len: 16
abundance: NA
d_gene: NA
j_gene: TRBJ2-3
v_gene: TRBV7-3
CDR3nt: TGTGCCAGCCTCCGGGACCCAGGGATGGTCCCAGATACGCAGTATTTT
CDR3aa: CASLRDPGMVPDTQYF

len: 14
abundance: few
d_gene: NA
j_gene: TRBJ1-2
v_gene: TRBV5-6
CDR3nt: TGTGCCAGCAGCCCCCTGGGGGAGTACTATGGCTACACCTTC
CDR3aa: CASSPLGEYYGYTF

len: 12
abundance: NA
d_gene: NA
j_gene: TRBJ1-2
v_gene: TRBV6-1
CDR3nt: TGTGCCAGCAGGATGGGAGGGAGGAGCTACACCTTC
CDR3aa: CASRMGGRSYTF

len: 16
abundance: few
d_gene: NA
j_gene: TRBJ1-5
v_gene: TRBV4-3
CDR3nt: TGCGCCAGCAGCCAATCTCTCGGGCTTAGCAATCAGCCCCAGCATTTT
CDR3aa: CASSQSLGLSNQPQHF

len: 14
abundance: few
d_gene: NA
j_gene: TRBJ1-1
v_gene: TRBV7-2
CDR3nt: TGTGCCAGCAGCTTACTTGGTGGGAACACTGAAGCTTTCTTT
CDR3aa: CASSLLGGNTEAFF

len: 16
abundance: NA
d_gene: TRBD2
j_gene: TRBJ2-2
v_gene: TRBV5-4
CDR3nt: TGTGCCAGCAAATTACTGACTAGCGGGTACACCGGGGAGCTGTTTTTT
CDR3aa: CASKLLTSGYTGELFF

len: 16
abundance: few
d_gene: TRBD2
j_gene: TRBJ2-1
v_gene: TRBV29-1
CDR3nt: TGCAGCGTTGGCCGCCTGGGCGGGAGGGCCCGAAATGAGCAGTTCTTC
CDR3aa: CSVGRLGGRARNEQFF

len: 15
abundance: NA
d_gene: TRBD1
j_gene: TRBJ2-1
v_gene: TRBV19
CDR3nt: TGTGCCAGTAGTACGGGGACAGGGCCATACAATGAGCAGTTCTTC
CDR3aa: CASSTGTGPYNEQFF

len: 15
abundance: few
d_gene: TRBD1
j_gene: TRBJ2-1
v_gene: TRBV7-9
CDR3nt: TGTGCCAGCAGCTTGGCGACAGGGCTAAACAATGAGCAGTTCTTC
CDR3aa: CASSLATGLNNEQFF

len: 19
abundance: few
d_gene: NA
j_gene: TRBJ2-6
v_gene: TRBV9
CDR3nt: TGTGCCAGCAGCCCCCAGGGCTTTTCCTGGTCCTCTGGGGCCAACGTCCTGACTTTC
CDR3aa: CASSPQGFSWSSGANVLTF

len: 16
abundance: NA
d_gene: NA
j_gene: TRBJ2-7
v_gene: TRBV27
CDR3nt: TGTGCCAGCAGCCCTGGGGACAGCGGGAGCTCCTACGAGCAGTACTTC
CDR3aa: CASSPGDSGSSYEQYF